Following are 20 T cell receptor beta chains from one sample sequenced in a study of radiation and T cells in renal cell carcinoma. TCRdb keeps only in-frame clones here, not all; method: immunoSEQ multiplex PCR. The sample has about 140,000 clones, less than 90% seen once. Time point of the sample: baseline pretreatment blood. Noted treatment: 15 Gy SBRT to primary tumor, nephrectomy 4 weeks later. Sample: blood, taken from a patient whose treatment included radiotherapy and nephrectomy. The source of these receptors is a woman aged 45-59 years with renal cell carcinoma.

This chain uses TRBV19 with TRBJ2-7; 9 bases line up with TRBD1. J was trimmed by 7 bases and V by 4 bases; bases with no gene match: 8. The CDR3 is 14 residues long. Germline CDR1 LNHDA, CDR2 SQIVND (reference sequence). The CDR3 spells CASSRDRAAREQYF. In DNA, the CDR3 is TGTGCCAGTAGTAGGGACAGGGCGGCGAGGGAGCAGTACTTC. Full variable domain (rest looked up from reference TRBV19 and TRBJ2-7): DGGITQSPKYLFRKEGQNVTLSCEQNLNHDAMYWYRQDPGQGLRLIYYSQIVNDFQKGDIAEGYSVSREKKESFPLTVTSAQKNPTAFYLCASSRDRAAREQYFGPGTRLTVT.

This chain links TRBV7-2 with TRBJ1-1; D remains ambiguous. Trimming stripped 5 bases from V and 0 bases from J, with 13 bases between. This CDR3 contains 15 residues. Germline V CDR1 and CDR2: SGHTA, FQGNSA. This CDR3 is CASSHNRIMNTEAFF. CDR3 nucleotides: TGTGCCAGCAGCCACAACAGAATCATGAACACTGAAGCTTTCTTT.

This clone showed up just a few times. The V gene is TRBV7-8, the J gene TRBJ1-4; 7 bases are shared with TRBD1. This CDR3 has 15 residues. J gave up 7 bases and V 1 base, and 6 bases lay outside the gene matches. Germline V gene data show CDR1 as SGHVS and CDR2 as FQNEAQ. The DNA of the CDR3 is TGTGCCAGCAGCTTAGGGACAGGAAACGGTGAAAAACTGTTTTTT. It codes for CASSLGTGNGEKLFF. Full variable domain (rest looked up from reference TRBV7-8 and TRBJ1-4): GAGVSQSPRYKVAKRGQDVALRCDPISGHVSLFWYQQALGQGPEFLTYFQNEAQLDKSGLPSDRFFAERPEGSVSTLKIQRTQQEDSAVYLCASSLGTGNGEKLFFGSGTQLSVL.

The chain carries TRBV6-1 and TRBJ2-1; 9 bases map to TRBD1. Germline V lookup: CDR1 MNHNS, CDR2 SASEGT. The CDR3 consists of 13 residues. The J segment lost 9 bases and the V segment lost 4 bases, leaving 4 bases of the junction unmatched. CDR3 coding DNA: TGTGCCAGCAGTGGCAAGACAGGGGGTGAGCAGTTCTTC. It codes for CASSGKTGGEQFF.

This rearrangement joins TRBV15 to TRBJ1-4, with 8 bases aligning to TRBD1. Germline assignment: CDR1 LNHNV and CDR2 YYDKDF (reference sequence). CDR3 length: 15 amino acids. Losses at the gene ends were 5 bases for V and 8 bases for J; bases not matched to a gene: 10. CDR3 in DNA: TGTGCCACCAGCCGCAGACAGGGGCTGGGGGAAAAACTGTTTTTT. Translating it yields CATSRRQGLGEKLFF.

The chain recombines TRBV5-4 with TRBJ1-5, with unresolved D. Germline lookup yields CDR1 SGHNT and CDR2 YYREEE (reference sequence). V was clipped by 4 bases and J by 5 bases, with 10 bases between them. The CDR3 loop spans 13 amino acids. The CDR3 region has the DNA TGTGCCAGCAGCCTCCCGAATTATCAGCCCCAGCATTTT. Its protein is CASSLPNYQPQHF.

The gene calls are TRBV2 and TRBJ2-7, with TRBD1 matching over 8 bases. CDR1 and CDR2 from the germline V gene are SNHLY and FYNNEI. V shed 6 bases, J shed 4 bases, and the junction held 11 bases outside the gene matches. The CDR3 has 15 residues. CDR3: CASSGWEDRGYEQYF. Here the CDR3 DNA reads TGTGCCAGCAGCGGGTGGGAAGACAGGGGTTACGAGCAGTACTTC.

In DNA, the CDR3 is TGTGCCAGCAGCCAGGCAGGCACTAATGAAAAACTGTTTTTT. This codes for CASSQAGTNEKLFF. V and J are TRBV21-1 and TRBJ1-4; the table calls TRBD1, which could not be checked here. TRBV21-1 is a known pseudogene. The CDR3 consists of 14 residues.

The chain recombines TRBV10-1 with TRBJ2-1, with 7 positions matching TRBD2. J gave up 1 base and V 6 bases, and 9 bases lay outside the gene matches. The CDR3 totals 16 residues. The germline CDR1 and CDR2 sequences are WNHNN and SYGVQD (reference sequence). This CDR3 reads CASRRGGRASYNEQFF. The CDR3 DNA follows: TGCGCCAGCAGGAGGGGAGGGAGGGCGTCCTACAATGAGCAGTTCTTC.

The chain employs TRBV19 and TRBJ2-1, with 7 bases identical to TRBD1. Germline V lookup: CDR1 LNHDA, CDR2 SQIVND (reference sequence). V dropped 6 bases and J dropped 6; count of bases not matched to a gene: 5. The CDR3 sequence is 13 residues long. The CDR3 reads CASRTGMGNEQFF. The CDR3 nucleotides read TGTGCCAGTAGGACAGGGATGGGCAATGAGCAGTTCTTC.

CDR3: CASNREKVDGYTF. The DNA for the CDR3 is TGTGCCAGCAACCGGGAAAAAGTCGATGGCTACACCTTC. The J gene is TRBJ1-2, the V gene TRBV2; D is unresolved. CDR1 is SNHLY and CDR2 is FYNNEI in the germline V gene. Deletions cut 7 bases from V and 6 bases from J, with 15 bases between. The CDR3 contains 13 residues.

The chain carries TRBV18 and TRBJ2-6; no clear D. The V and J ends lost 4 bases and 0 bases respectively, with 13 bases between them. Germline lookup yields CDR1 KGHSH and CDR2 LQKENI. This CDR3 spans 17 amino acids. DNA of the CDR3: TGTGCCAGCTCACGAGGAATAGCCAGCTCTGGGGCCAACGTCCTGACTTTC. It is translated as CASSRGIASSGANVLTF.

This clone was seen a few times. V usage is TRBV6-1 and J usage is TRBJ1-2; unclear D gene. Germline V lookup: CDR1 MNHNS, CDR2 SASEGT. V lost 7 bases and J 4 bases, leaving 19 bases between the germline ends. This CDR3 contains 15 residues. The CDR3 reads CASTLGSQNGYGYTF. The CDR3, as DNA: TGTGCCAGCACCCTGGGATCTCAGAATGGCTATGGCTACACCTTC.

The rearrangement links TRBV5-5 to TRBJ1-2; perhaps TRBD1 as D (5 bases). In germline, CDR1 is SGHKS, CDR2 YYEKEE (reference sequence). This CDR3 has 14 residues. The ends were cut back, 0 bases at V and 0 bases at J, with 6 bases in the middle. The CDR3 is CASSLETANYGYTF. CDR3 DNA sequence: TGTGCCAGCAGCTTGGAGACAGCTAACTATGGCTACACCTTC. Drawing the rest from reference TRBV5-5 and TRBJ1-2, the complete variable domain is DAGVTQSPTHLIKTRGQQVTLRCSPISGHKSVSWYQQVLGQGPQFIFQYYEKEERGRGNFPDRFSARQFPNYSSELNVNALLLGDSALYLCASSLETANYGYTFGSGTRLTVV.

The chain combines TRBV5-4 with TRBJ2-5; TRBD2 matches 16 bases. V shed 1 base and J 2 bases; nucleotides not matched to a gene: 2. The CDR3 sequence is 17 residues long. The germline CDR1 and CDR2 sequences are SGHNT and YYREEE (reference sequence). The CDR3 region has the DNA TGTGCCAGCAGCTTGACGGGACTAGCGGGAGGGCAAGAGACCCAGTACTTC. Protein sequence: CASSLTGLAGGQETQYF.

The genes are TRBV7-2 and TRBJ1-2; D is possibly TRBD1 (5 bases). V was shortened by 5 bases and J by 6 bases, with 13 bases between the two germline ends. The germline V gene has CDR1 SGHTA and CDR2 FQGNSA. The CDR3 covers 13 residues. This chain's CDR3 is CASSPPGAHGYTF. CDR3 nucleotide sequence: TGTGCCAGCAGCCCCCCCGGGGCTCATGGCTACACCTTC.

V and J are TRBV9 and TRBJ1-3; TRBD1 agrees at 9 bases. Germline V gene lookup returns CDR1 SGDLS and CDR2 YYNGEE. The CDR3 has 17 residues. The V gene end was trimmed by 1 base and the J gene end by 3 bases; junction bases not matched to a gene: 8. CDR3 nucleotides: TGTGCCAGCAGCGTACATCGGACAGGGGCTGGTGGAAACACCATATATTTT. Translated, it gives CASSVHRTGAGGNTIYF.

The chain is built from TRBV9 and TRBJ2-7; D is possibly TRBD1 (6 bases). This CDR3 contains 13 residues. V gave up 3 bases and J gave up 3 bases, with 10 bases separating them. In germline, CDR1 is SGDLS, CDR2 YYNGEE. The CDR3 protein is CASSAGTIYEQYF. As DNA, the CDR3 is TGTGCCAGCAGCGCTGGGACAATCTACGAGCAGTACTTC.

The chain uses TRBV15 and TRBJ2-3; 7 bases map to TRBD2. V lost 8 bases and J lost 3; bases outside the gene matches: 8. Germline values: CDR1 LNHNV, CDR2 YYDKDF (reference sequence). The CDR3 consists of 14 residues. CDR3 residues: CATSPLAVTDTQYF. DNA of the CDR3: TGTGCCACCTCACCTCTAGCGGTAACAGATACGCAGTATTTT. Variable domain in full (rest from reference TRBV15 and TRBJ2-3): DAMVIQNPRYQVTQFGKPVTLSCSQTLNHNVMYWYQQKSSQAPKLLFHYYDKDFNNEADTPDNFQSRRPNTSFCFLDIRSPGLGDTAMYLCATSPLAVTDTQYFGPGTRLTVL.

The V and J genes are TRBV6-5 and TRBJ1-1; TRBD1 is a possible D gene (5 bases). Looked up from germline, CDR1 is MNHEY and CDR2 is SVGAGI. The CDR3 is 13 amino acids. V was clipped by 6 bases and J by 8 bases, with 16 bases between them. The CDR3 sequence is CASRKTGTDEAFF. Here the CDR3 DNA reads TGTGCCAGCAGAAAAACCGGGACGGACGAAGCTTTCTTT.